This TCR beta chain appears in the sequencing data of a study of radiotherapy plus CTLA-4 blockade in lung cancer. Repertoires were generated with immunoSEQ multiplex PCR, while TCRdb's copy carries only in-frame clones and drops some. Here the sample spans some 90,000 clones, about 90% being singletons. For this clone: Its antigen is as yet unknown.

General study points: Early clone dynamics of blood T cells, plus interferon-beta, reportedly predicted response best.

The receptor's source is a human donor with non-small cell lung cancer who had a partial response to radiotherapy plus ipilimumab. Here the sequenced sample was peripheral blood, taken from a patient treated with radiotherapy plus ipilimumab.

In DNA, the CDR3 is TGTGCCAGCACCCATTCGGGCTCTGGGGCCAACGTCCTGACTTTC. It encodes CASTHSGSGANVLTF. The V and J genes are TRBV7-2 and TRBJ2-6; D gene unclear. Deletions cut 7 bases from V and 0 bases from J, with 10 bases between. The CDR3 extends over 15 amino acids. CDR1 is SGHTA, CDR2 FQGNSA, per germline.